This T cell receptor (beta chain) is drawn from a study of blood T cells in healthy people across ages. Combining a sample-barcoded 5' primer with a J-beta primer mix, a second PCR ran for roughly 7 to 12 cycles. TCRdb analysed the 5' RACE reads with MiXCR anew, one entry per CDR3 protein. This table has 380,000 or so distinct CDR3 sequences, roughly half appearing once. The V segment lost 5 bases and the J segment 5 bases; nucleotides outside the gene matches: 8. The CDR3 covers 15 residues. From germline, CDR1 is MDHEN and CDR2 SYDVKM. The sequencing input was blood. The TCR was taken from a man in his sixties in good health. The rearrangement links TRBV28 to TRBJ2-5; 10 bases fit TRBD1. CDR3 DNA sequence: TGTGCCAGCAGTCCTTTGGGACAGGGGCAGGAGACCCAGTACTTC. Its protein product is CASSPLGQGQETQYF.